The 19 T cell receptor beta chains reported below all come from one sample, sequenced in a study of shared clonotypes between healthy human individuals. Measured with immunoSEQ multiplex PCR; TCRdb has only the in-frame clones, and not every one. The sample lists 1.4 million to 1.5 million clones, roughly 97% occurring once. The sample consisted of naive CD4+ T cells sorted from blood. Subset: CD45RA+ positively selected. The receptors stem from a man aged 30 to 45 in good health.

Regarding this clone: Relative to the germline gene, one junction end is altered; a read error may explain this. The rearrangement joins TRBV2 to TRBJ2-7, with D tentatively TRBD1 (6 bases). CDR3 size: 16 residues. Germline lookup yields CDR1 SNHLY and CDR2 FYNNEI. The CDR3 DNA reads TGTGCCAGCAGTGAAGATTATGGTAGACAGGCGGCTACCGGAGACTTC. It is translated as CASSEDYGRQAATGDF. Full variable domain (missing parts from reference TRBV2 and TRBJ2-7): EPEVTQTPSHQVTQMGQEVILRCVPISNHLYFYWYRQILGQKVEFLVSFYNNEISEKSEIFDDQFSVERPDGSNFTLKIRSTKLEDSAMYFCASSEDYGRQAATGDFGPGTRLTVT.

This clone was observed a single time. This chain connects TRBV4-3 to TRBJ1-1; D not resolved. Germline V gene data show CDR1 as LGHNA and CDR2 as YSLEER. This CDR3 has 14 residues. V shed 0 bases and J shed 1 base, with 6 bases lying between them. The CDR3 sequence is CASSQERQNTEAFF. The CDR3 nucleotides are TGCGCCAGCAGCCAAGAACGCCAGAACACTGAAGCTTTCTTT.

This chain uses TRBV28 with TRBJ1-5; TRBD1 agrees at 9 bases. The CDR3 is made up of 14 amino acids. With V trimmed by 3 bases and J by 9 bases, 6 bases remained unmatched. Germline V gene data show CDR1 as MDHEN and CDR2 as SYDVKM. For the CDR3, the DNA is TGTGCCAGCAGTTTGGGACAGGGAAGGAGGCCCCAGCATTTT. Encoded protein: CASSLGQGRRPQHF.

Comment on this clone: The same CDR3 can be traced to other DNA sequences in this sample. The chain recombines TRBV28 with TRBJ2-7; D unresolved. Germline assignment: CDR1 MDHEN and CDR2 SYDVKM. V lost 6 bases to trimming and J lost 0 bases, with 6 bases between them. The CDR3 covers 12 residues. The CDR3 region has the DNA TGTGCCAGCAGCTTGTCCTCCTACGAGCAGTACTTC. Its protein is CASSLSSYEQYF.

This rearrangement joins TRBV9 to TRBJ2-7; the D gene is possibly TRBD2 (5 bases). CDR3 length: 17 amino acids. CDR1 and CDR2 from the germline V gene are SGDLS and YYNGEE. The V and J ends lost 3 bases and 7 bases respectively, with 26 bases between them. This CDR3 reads CASSAAGYPGFPGEQYF. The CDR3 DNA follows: TGTGCCAGCAGCGCAGCAGGCTACCCGGGGTTCCCGGGGGAGCAGTACTTC.

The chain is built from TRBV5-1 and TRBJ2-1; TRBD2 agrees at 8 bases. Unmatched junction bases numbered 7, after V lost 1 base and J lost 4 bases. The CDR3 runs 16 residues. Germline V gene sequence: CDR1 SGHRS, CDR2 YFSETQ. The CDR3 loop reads CASSLRTSLYYNEQFF. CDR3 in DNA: TGCGCCAGCAGCTTGCGGACTAGCCTTTATTACAATGAGCAGTTCTTC.

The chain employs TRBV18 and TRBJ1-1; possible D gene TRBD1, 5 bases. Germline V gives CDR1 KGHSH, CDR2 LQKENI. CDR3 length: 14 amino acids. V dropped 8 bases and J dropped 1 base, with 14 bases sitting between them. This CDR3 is CASIRSGGNTEAFF. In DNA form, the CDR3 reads TGTGCCAGCATCCGATCCGGGGGGAACACTGAAGCTTTCTTT. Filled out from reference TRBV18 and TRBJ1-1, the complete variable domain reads NAGVMQNPRHLVRRRGQEARLRCSPMKGHSHVYWYRQLPEEGLKFMVYLQKENIIDESGMPKERFSAEFPKEGPSILRIQQVVRGDSAAYFCASIRSGGNTEAFFGQGTRLTVV.

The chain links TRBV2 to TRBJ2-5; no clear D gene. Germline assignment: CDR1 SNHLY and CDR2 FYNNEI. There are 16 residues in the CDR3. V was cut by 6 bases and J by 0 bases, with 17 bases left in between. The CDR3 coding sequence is TGTGCCAGCAGCGACGTTGGGTCCTGGTACCAAGAGACCCAGTACTTC. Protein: CASSDVGSWYQETQYF.

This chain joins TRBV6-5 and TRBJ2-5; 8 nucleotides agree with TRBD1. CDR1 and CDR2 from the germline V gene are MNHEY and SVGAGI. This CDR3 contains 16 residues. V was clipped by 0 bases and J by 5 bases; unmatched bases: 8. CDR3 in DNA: TGTGCCAGCAGTTACTCGACCCCGACAGGGGTTGAGACCCAGTACTTC. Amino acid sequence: CASSYSTPTGVETQYF.

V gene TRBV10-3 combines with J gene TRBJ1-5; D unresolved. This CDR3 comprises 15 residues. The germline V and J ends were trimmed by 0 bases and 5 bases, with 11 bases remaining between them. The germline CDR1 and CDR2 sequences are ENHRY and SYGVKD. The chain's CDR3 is CAISESAGIDQPQHF. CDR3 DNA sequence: TGTGCCATCAGTGAGTCTGCGGGAATAGATCAGCCCCAGCATTTT.

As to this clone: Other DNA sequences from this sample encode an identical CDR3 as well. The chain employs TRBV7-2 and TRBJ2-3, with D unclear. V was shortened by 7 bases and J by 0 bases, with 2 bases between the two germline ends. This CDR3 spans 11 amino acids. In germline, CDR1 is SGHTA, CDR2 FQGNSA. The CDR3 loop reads CASTSTDTQYF. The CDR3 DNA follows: TGTGCCAGCACTAGCACAGATACGCAGTATTTT.

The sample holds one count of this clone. The chain's CDR3 is CASSLTGDSYNEQFF. The CDR3 coding sequence is TGTGCCAGCAGCTTAACCGGTGACTCCTACAATGAGCAGTTCTTC. V gene TRBV7-2 combines with J gene TRBJ2-1; no firm D call. This CDR3 is built from 15 residues. Germline loops: CDR1 SGHTA, CDR2 FQGNSA. The V end lost 2 bases, the J end lost 0 bases, and 8 bases lay between the germline ends.

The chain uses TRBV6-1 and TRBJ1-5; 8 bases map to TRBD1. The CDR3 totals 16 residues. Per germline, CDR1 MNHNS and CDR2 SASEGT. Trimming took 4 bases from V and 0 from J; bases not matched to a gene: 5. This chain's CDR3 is CASSAQGGYSNQPQHF. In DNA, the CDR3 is TGTGCCAGCAGTGCACAGGGGGGGTATAGCAATCAGCCCCAGCATTTT.

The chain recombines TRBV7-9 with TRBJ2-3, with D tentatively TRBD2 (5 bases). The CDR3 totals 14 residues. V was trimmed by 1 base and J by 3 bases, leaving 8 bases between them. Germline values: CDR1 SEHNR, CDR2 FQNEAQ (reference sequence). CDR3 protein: CASSLVSGTDTQYF. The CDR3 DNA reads TGTGCCAGCAGCTTAGTCAGCGGAACAGATACGCAGTATTTT.

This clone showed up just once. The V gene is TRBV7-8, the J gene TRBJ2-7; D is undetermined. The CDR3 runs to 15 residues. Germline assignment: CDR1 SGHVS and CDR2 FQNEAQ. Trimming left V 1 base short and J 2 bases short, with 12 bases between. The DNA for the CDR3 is TGTGCCAGCAGCTTAGTATTGGGCGCAGCCTACGAGCAGTACTTC. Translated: CASSLVLGAAYEQYF.

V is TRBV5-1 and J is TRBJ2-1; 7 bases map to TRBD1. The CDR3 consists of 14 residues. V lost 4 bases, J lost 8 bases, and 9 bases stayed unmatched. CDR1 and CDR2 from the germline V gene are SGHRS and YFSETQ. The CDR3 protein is CASSQRTQGDEQFF. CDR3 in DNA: TGCGCCAGCAGCCAACGAACCCAGGGGGATGAGCAGTTCTTC.

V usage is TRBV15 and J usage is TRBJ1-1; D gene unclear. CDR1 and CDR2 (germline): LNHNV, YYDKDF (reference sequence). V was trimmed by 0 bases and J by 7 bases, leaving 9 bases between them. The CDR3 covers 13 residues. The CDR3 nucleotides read TGTGCCACCAGCAGAGAAAGGTACGGTGAAGCTTTCTTT. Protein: CATSRERYGEAFF. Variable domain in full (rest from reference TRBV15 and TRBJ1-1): DAMVIQNPRYQVTQFGKPVTLSCSQTLNHNVMYWYQQKSSQAPKLLFHYYDKDFNNEADTPDNFQSRRPNTSFCFLDIRSPGLGDTAMYLCATSRERYGEAFFGQGTRLTVV.

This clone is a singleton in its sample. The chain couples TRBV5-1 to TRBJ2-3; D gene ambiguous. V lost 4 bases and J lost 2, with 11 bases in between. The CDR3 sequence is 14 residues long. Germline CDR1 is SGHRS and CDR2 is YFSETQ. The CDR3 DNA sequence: TGCGCCAGCAGCCCCATGGGTGCCACAGATACGCAGTATTTT. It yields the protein CASSPMGATDTQYF.

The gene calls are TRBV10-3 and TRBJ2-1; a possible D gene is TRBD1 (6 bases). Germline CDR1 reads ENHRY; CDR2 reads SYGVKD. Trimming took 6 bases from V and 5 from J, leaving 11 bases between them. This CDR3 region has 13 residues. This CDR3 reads CAISTTGHNEQFF. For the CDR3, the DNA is TGTGCCATCAGCACCACAGGGCACAATGAGCAGTTCTTC.